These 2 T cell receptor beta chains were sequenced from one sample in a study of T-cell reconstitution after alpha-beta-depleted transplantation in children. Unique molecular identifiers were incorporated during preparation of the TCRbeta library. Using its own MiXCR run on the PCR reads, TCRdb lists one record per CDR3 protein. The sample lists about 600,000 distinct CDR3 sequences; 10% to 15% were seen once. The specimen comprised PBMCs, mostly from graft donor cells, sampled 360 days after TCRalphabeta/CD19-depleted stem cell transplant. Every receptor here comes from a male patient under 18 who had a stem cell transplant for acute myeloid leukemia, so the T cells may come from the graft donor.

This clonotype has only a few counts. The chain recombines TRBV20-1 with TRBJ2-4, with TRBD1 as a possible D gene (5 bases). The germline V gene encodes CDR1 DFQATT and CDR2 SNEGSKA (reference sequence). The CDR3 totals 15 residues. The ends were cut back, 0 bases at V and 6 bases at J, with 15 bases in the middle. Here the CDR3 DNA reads TGCAGTGCTAGAGAAGTTTGGCAGCAGGGAAACATTCAGTACTTC. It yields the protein CSAREVWQQGNIQYF.

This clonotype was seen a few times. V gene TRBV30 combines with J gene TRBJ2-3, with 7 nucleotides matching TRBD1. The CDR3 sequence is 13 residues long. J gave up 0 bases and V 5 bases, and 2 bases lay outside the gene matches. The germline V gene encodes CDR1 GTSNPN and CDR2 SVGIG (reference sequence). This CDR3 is CAWDRASTDTQYF. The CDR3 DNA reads TGTGCCTGGGACAGGGCTAGCACAGATACGCAGTATTTT. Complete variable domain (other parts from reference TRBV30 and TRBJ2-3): SQTIHQWPATLVQPVGSPLSLECTVEGTSNPNLYWYRQAAGRGLQLLFYSVGIGQISSEVPQNLSASRPQDRQFILSSKKLLLSDSGFYLCAWDRASTDTQYFGPGTRLTVL.